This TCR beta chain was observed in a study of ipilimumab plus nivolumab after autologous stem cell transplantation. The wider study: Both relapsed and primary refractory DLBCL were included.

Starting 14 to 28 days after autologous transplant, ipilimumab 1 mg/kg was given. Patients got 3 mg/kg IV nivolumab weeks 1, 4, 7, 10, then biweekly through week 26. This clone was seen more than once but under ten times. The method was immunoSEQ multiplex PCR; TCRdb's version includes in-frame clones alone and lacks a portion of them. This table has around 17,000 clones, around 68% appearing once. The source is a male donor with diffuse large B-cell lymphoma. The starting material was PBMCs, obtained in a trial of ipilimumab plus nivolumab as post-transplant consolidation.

The CDR3 DNA follows: TGTGCCAGCAGTTTAAGGGGATTTAGCAATCAGCCCCAGCATTTT. It codes for CASSLRGFSNQPQHF. The rearrangement uses TRBV27 and TRBJ1-5; possibly TRBD1 for D (5 bases). Trimming cost V 2 bases and J 0 bases, with 8 bases left between them. Looked up from germline, CDR1 is MNHEY and CDR2 is SMNVEV (reference sequence). This CDR3 region has 15 residues.